The T cell receptor (beta chain) described here comes from a study of T cell changes during pregnancy in multiple sclerosis. Germline V CDR1 and CDR2: LNHDA, SQIVND (reference sequence). Trimming removed 3 bases at V and 8 bases at J, with 9 bases between. This CDR3 has 12 residues. Only in-frame clones appear in the TCRdb table, and some are missing; sequencing was by immunoSEQ multiplex PCR. This table holds more than 50,000 clones, roughly 90% found once. This clonotype originated in a female donor with multiple sclerosis, enrolled in a pregnancy study. Sequenced here: peripheral blood, sampled before pregnancy. The chain uses TRBV19 and TRBJ2-3; D not resolved. The CDR3 DNA reads as TGTGCCAGTAGTATTAGTCTAGGTACGCAGTATTTT. Its translation: CASSISLGTQYF.